The rows below give T cell receptor beta chains drawn from one sample of a study of T-cell memory formation after mild COVID-19. TCRdb reprocessed the 5' RACE reads via MiXCR and lists one record per CDR3 protein. The sample holds some 330,000 distinct CDR3 sequences, around 21% seen once. What was sequenced was PBMCs or a T cell subset sorted from them (not recorded which). These receptors were taken from an adult woman who had mild COVID-19 (a few samples of this study predate the infection). Cell type and time point are not known. The CDR3 runs from the conserved cysteine through the conserved F or W. Each record gives: V gene, clone size, CDR3 length, D gene, J gene, CDR3 DNA, CDR3 protein. A D gene is named only where the DNA matches it firmly. The size field is filled for only some rows; it gives once, few, many or a size class.

>TRBV20-1|.|10|.|TRBJ1-1
TGCAGCGGGGGTAAGACTGAAGCTTTCTTT
CSGGKTEAFF
>TRBV7-2|.|15|TRBD2|TRBJ2-3
TGTGCCAGCAGGGGGACTAGCGGGAGGGCCCCTACGCAGTATTTT
CASRGTSGRAPTQYF
>TRBV7-2|.|15|.|TRBJ1-1
TGTGCCAGCAGCCCCCGCTTGGGAGAGAACACTGAAGCTTTCTTT
CASSPRLGENTEAFF
>TRBV12-3/TRBV12-4|.|15|TRBD1|TRBJ1-6
TGTGCCAGCAGTTTATCGGACAGGGGTAATTCACCCCTCCACTTT
CASSLSDRGNSPLHF
>TRBV4-2|.|16|TRBD2|TRBJ2-2
TGTGCCAGCAGCCGGACTAGCGGGAGAATTACCGGGGAGCTGTTTTTT
CASSRTSGRITGELFF
>TRBV7-3|few|15|TRBD2|TRBJ2-5
TGTGCCAGCAGTCCTGGGGGGGGGATCCAAGAGACCCAGTACTTC
CASSPGGGIQETQYF
>TRBV29-1|few|16|TRBD2|TRBJ2-1
TGCAGCGTTGGTAGATTAGCGGGAGCAAAAGGTAATGAGCAGTTCTTC
CSVGRLAGAKGNEQFF
>TRBV7-9|few|15|.|TRBJ1-5
TGTGCCAGCAGCTTAAGCGGGTTTTCGGGTCAGCCCCAGCATTTT
CASSLSGFSGQPQHF
>TRBV24-1|.|14|TRBD1|TRBJ2-7
TGTGCCACCAGTGATTCACAGGGGGCCTACGAGCAGTACTTC
CATSDSQGAYEQYF
>TRBV2|few|12|.|TRBJ1-2
TGTGCCAGCAGTGGGACAGCTTATGGCTACACCTTC
CASSGTAYGYTF
>TRBV7-8|.|13|.|TRBJ2-7
TGTGCCAGCAGCTTCGTTAGGGACGCCGAGCAGTACTTC
CASSFVRDAEQYF
>TRBV5-1|.|15|TRBD1|TRBJ2-5
TGCGCCAGCAGCACCGGACAGGGTGGACAAGAGACCCAGTACTTC
CASSTGQGGQETQYF
>TRBV15|few|17|.|TRBJ2-7
TGTGCCACCAGCAGAGATTTAGTACGGGGGACTCCCTACGAGCAGTACTTC
CATSRDLVRGTPYEQYF
>TRBV5-4|.|16|.|TRBJ2-6
TGTGCCAGCAGCTTACCTGGTAACTCTGGGGCCAACGTCCTGACTTTC
CASSLPGNSGANVLTF
>TRBV14|few|16|.|TRBJ2-3
TGTGCCAGCAGCCACTACAGGGTTTCCAGCACAGATACGCAGTATTTT
CASSHYRVSSTDTQYF